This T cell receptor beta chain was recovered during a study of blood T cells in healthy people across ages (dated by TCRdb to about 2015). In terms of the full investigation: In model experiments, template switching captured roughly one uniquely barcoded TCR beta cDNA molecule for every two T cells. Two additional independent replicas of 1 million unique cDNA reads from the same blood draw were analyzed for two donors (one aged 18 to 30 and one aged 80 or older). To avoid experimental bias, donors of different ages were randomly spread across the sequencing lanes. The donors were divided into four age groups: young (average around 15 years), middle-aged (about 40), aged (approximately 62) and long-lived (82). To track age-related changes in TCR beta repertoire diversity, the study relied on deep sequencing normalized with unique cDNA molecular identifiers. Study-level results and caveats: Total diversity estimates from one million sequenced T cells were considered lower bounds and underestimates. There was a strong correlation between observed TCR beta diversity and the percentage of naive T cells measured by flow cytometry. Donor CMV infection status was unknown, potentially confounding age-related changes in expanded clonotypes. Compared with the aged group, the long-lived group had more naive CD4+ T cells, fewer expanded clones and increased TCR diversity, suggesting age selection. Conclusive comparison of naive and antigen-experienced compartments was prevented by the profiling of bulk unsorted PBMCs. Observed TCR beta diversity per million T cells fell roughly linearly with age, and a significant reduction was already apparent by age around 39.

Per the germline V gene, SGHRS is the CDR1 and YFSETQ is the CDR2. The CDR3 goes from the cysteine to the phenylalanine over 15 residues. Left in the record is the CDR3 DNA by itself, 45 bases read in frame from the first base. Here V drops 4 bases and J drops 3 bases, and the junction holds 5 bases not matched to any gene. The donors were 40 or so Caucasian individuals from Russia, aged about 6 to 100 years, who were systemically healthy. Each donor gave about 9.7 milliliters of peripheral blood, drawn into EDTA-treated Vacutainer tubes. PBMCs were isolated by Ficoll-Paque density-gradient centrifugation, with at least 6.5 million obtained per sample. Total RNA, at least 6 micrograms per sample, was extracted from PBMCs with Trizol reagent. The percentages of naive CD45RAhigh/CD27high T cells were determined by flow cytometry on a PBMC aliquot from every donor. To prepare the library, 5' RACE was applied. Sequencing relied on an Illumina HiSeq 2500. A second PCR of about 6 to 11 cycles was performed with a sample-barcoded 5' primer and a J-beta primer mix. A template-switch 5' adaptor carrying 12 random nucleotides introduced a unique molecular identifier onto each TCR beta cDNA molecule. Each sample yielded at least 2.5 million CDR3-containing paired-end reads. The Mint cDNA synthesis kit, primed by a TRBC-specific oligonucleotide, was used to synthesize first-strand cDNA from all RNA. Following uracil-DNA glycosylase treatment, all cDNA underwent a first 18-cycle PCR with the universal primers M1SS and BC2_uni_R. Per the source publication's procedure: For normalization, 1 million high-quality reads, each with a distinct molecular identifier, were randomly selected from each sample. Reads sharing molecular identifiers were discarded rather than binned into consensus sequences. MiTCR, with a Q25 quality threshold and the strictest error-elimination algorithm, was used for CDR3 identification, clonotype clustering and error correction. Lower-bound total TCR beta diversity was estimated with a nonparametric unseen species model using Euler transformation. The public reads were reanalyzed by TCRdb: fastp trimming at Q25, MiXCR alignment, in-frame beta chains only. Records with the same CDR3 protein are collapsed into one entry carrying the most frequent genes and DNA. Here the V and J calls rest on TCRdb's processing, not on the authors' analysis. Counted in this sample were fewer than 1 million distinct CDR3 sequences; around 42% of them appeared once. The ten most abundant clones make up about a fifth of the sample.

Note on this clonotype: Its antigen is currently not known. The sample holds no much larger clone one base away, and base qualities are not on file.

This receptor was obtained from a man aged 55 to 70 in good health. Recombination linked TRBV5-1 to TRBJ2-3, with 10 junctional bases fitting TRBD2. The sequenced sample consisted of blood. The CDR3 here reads CASSNSGGPTDTQYF. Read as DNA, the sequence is TGCGCCAGCAGCAATAGCGGGGGGCCGACAGATACGCAGTATTTT.